The present TCR beta chain was sequenced within a study of T cells in Graves' hyperthyroidism and ophthalmopathy. Study background: The initial diagnosis was the point when peripheral blood was collected, ahead of any treatment.

This clonotype turned up a few times. The antigen remains undetermined. From RNA transcripts, TCR beta CDR3 regions were amplified. First-round RT-PCR of the TCR CDR3 relied on the HTBI primer set. TCRdb reprocessed the multiplex PCR reads with MiXCR, giving one entry per CDR3 protein. The sample yields approximately 600,000 distinct CDR3 sequences, 15% to 20% seen once. Diagnosis rested on symptoms, serum thyroxine and TRAb, thyroid ultrasound, and orbital computed tomography. Germline V CDR1 and CDR2: GTSNPN, SVGIG (reference sequence). The CDR3 loop spans 12 amino acids. V was cut by 4 bases and J by 1 base, with 5 bases left in between. Study-wide points: Peripheral blood also featured most of the thyroid clonotypes expanded above 0.001.

The sequencing sample was made of blood. The chain joins TRBV30 to TRBJ2-1; no clear D gene. The TCR comes from a young woman with Graves' hyperthyroidism. CDR3 DNA sequence: TGTGCCTGGACCGATTCCTACAATGAGCAGTTCTTC. Residues: CAWTDSYNEQFF. Together with reference TRBV30 and TRBJ2-1, the CDR3 gives the full variable domain: SQTIHQWPATLVQPVGSPLSLECTVEGTSNPNLYWYRQAAGRGLQLLFYSVGIGQISSEVPQNLSASRPQDRQFILSSKKLLLSDSGFYLCAWTDSYNEQFFGPGTRLTVL.